This TCR beta chain was profiled in a study of blood T cell repertoires in COVID-19. Study summary: Acute-phase and convalescent COVID-19 samples originated in the United States, Italy and Spain. In each case, the material was cDNA or gDNA derived from T cells, B-cell-depleted T cells, or PBMCs.

The Seattle site enrolled patients during active infection and followed them longitudinally. The CDR3 contains 16 residues. CDR1 is WSHSY, CDR2 SAAADI, per germline. The germline V and J ends were trimmed by 5 bases and 2 bases, with 16 bases remaining between them. Original analysis: Reference gene primer amplification yielded estimated nucleated cell counts. Produced via immunoSEQ multiplex PCR; TCRdb's table is partial and in-frame only. V and J calls and clone size follow that table, whereas D and trimming were derived from the DNA. The sample consists of more than 75,000 clones, 70% to 90% of them appearing once.

Sequenced input: peripheral blood. The rearrangement joins TRBV10-2 to TRBJ2-1, with D possibly TRBD2 on 6 matching bases. This clonotype was obtained from a man in his forties or fifties with COVID-19, enrolled during active disease. The CDR3 region is CASSSSWGVTYNEQFF. DNA for the CDR3: TGCGCCAGCAGTTCCTCATGGGGGGTTACCTACAATGAGCAGTTCTTC.